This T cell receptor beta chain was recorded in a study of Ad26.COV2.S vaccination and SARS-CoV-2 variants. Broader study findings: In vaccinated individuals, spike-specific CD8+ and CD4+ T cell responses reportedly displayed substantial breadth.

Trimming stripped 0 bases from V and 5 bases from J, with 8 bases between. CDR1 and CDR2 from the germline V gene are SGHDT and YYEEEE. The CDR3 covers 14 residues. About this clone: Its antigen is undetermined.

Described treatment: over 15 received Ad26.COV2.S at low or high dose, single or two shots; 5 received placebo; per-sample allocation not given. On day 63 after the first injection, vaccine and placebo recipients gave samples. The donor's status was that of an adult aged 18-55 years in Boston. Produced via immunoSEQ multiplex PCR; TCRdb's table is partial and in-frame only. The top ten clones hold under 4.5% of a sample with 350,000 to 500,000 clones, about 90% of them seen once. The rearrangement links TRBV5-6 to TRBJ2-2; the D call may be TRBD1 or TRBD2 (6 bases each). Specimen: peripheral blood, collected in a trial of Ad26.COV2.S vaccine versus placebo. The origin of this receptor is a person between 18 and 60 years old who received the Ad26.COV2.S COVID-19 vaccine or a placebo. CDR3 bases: TGTGCCAGCAGCTTGGAGGGGGGAACCGGGGAGCTGTTTTTT. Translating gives CASSLEGGTGELFF.